The clone carrying this T cell receptor (beta chain) was picked up a small number of times. What it binds is not known. The data derive from a study of blood T cells in healthy people across ages. Study conclusions and caveats: Observed TCR beta diversity per million T cells went down as age went up. This fall followed a roughly linear course with age. Estimates of total diversity, which came from one million sequenced T cells, were considered to be underestimates.

The length of the CDR3 is 15 residues. V lost 0 bases, J lost 3 bases, and 12 bases lay in between. Germline CDR1 and CDR2: LGHNA and YSLEER. The second PCR ran about 6 to 11 cycles with a sample-barcoded 5' primer and J-beta primers. TCRdb independently ran MiXCR on the 5' RACE reads; one entry per CDR3 protein. The sample holds more than 900,000 distinct CDR3 sequences; approximately 26% are singletons and the top ten take approximately 0.71%. Caucasian, healthy and from Russia, the donors were aged between roughly 6 and 100. These same records also appear under a second study, on T cells of mothers and their children. In that study: Mothers yielded over 8 million CDR3 reads, children some 2.9 million each.

This TCR derives from a girl aged 2-10 years in good health. What was sequenced was blood. The V call is TRBV4-3, the J call TRBJ2-7, with D possibly TRBD1 on 5 matching bases. CDR3 protein: CASSQDGGAYYEQYF. In DNA, the CDR3 is TGCGCCAGCAGCCAAGATGGTGGGGCTTACTACGAGCAGTACTTC.